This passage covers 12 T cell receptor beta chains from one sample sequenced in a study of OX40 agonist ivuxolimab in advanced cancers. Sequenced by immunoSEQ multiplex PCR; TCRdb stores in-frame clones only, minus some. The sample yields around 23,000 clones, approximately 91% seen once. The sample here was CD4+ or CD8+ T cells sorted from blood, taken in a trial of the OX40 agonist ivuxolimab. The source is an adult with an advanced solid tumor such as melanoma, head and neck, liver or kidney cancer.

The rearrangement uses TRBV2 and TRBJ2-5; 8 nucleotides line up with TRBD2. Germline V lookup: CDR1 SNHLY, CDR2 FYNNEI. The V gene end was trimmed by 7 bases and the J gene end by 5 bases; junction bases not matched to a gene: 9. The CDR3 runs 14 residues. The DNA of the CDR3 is TGTGCCAGCACGGGGGGGAGTGTGTGGGAGACCCAGTACTTC. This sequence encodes CASTGGSVWETQYF.

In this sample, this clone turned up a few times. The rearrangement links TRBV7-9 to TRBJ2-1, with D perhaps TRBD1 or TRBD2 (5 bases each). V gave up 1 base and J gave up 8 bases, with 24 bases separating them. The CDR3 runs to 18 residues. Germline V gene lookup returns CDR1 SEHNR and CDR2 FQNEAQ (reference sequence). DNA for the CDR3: TGTGCCAGCAGCTTAGGGGGGTCGGTCCGGGTTGCAGGCGATGAGCAGTTCTTC. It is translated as CASSLGGSVRVAGDEQFF.

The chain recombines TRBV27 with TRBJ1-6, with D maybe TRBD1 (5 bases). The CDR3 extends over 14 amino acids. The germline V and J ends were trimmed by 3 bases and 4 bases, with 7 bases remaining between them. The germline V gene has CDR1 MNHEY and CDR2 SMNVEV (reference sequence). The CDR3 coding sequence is TGTGCCAGCAGTTTTGGGGGTTATAATTCACCCCTCCACTTT. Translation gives CASSFGGYNSPLHF.

The CDR3 nucleotides read TGCGCCAGCAGCCAAGATGGAGGTTGGGCGAATAGCAATCAGCCCCAGCATTTT. This translates into CASSQDGGWANSNQPQHF. The V gene is TRBV4-3, the J gene TRBJ1-5; D gene ambiguous. The germline V gene encodes CDR1 LGHNA and CDR2 YSLEER. The germline V and J ends were trimmed by 0 bases and 0 bases, with 15 bases remaining between them. This CDR3 spans 18 amino acids.

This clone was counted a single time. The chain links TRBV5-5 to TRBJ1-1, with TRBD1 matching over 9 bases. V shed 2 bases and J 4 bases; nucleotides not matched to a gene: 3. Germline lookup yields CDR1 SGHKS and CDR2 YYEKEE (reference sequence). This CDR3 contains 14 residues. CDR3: CASSLGTGTTEAFF. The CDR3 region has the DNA TGTGCCAGCAGCTTAGGGACAGGGACCACTGAAGCTTTCTTT.

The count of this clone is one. The CDR3 loop is CASKRGVDEQYF. CDR3 DNA: TGTGCCAGCAAGCGCGGGGTTGACGAGCAGTACTTC. This chain connects TRBV28 to TRBJ2-7, with D possibly matching TRBD2 (6 bases). CDR1 and CDR2 (germline): MDHEN, SYDVKM. The CDR3 is made up of 12 amino acids. V dropped 7 bases and J dropped 5 bases, with 12 bases sitting between them. The whole variable domain, filled in from reference TRBV28 and TRBJ2-7, reads DVKVTQSSRYLVKRTGEKVFLECVQDMDHENMFWYRQDPGLGLRLIYFSYDVKMKEKGDIPEGYSVSREKKERFSLILESASTNQTSMYLCASKRGVDEQYFGPGTRLTVT.

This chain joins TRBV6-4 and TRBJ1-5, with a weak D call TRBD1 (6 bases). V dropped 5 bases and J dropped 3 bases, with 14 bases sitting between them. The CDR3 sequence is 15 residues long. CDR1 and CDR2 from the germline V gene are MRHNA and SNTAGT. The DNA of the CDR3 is TGTGCCAGCAGTCCGGGGGGCGGAAACAATCAGCCCCAGCATTTT. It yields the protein CASSPGGGNNQPQHF.

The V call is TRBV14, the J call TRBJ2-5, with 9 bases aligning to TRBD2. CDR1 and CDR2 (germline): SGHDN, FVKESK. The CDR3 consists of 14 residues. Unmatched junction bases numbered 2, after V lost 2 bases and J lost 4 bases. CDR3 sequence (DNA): TGTGCCAGCAGCCAACTACTAGCGGGAGAGACCCAGTACTTC. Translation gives CASSQLLAGETQYF. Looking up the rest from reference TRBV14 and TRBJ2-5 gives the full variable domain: EAGVTQFPSHSVIEKGQTVTLRCDPISGHDNLYWYRRVMGKEIKFLLHFVKESKQDESGMPNNRFLAERTGGTYSTLKVQPAELEDSGVYFCASSQLLAGETQYFGPGTRLLVL.

This chain's CDR3 is CASSRVGGGANTQYF. The CDR3 DNA follows: TGTGCCAGCAGCCGAGTTGGAGGCGGGGCCAATACGCAGTATTTT. The chain carries TRBV7-8 and TRBJ2-3; a weak D match, TRBD2 (6 bases). The CDR3 has 15 residues. The germline V and J ends were trimmed by 5 bases and 7 bases, with 19 bases remaining between them. Germline CDR1 is SGHVS and CDR2 is FQNEAQ.

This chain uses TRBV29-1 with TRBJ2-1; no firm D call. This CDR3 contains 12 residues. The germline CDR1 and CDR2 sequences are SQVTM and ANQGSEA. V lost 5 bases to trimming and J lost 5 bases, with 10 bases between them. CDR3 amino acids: CSVSDRDNEQFF. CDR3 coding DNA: TGCAGCGTTTCGGACCGCGACAATGAGCAGTTCTTC.

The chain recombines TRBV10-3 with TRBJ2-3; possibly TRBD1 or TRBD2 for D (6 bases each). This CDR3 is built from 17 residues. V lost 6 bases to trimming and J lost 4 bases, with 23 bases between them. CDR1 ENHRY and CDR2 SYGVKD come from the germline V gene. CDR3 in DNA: TGTGCCATCAGCCATAAAACGGCACAGGGAGGATCAGATACGCAGTATTTT. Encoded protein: CAISHKTAQGGSDTQYF.

The CDR3 DNA sequence: TGTGCCAGCAGCCAGCAACAAGGTTCCACGTTCACCTACGAGCAGTACTTC. Its protein is CASSQQQGSTFTYEQYF. The chain carries TRBV14 and TRBJ2-7, with D uncertain. From germline, CDR1 is SGHDN and CDR2 FVKESK. The V end lost 3 bases, the J end lost 2 bases, and 20 bases lay between the germline ends. The CDR3 sequence is 17 residues long.